This T cell receptor beta chain was found in a study of early stage breast cancer tumors. On the study more broadly: Of around 15 invasive breast tumors, about a dozen were hormone receptor-positive, HER2-negative. Study-wide results and limits: Tumors had roughly 2.5-fold higher T cell density than normal breast. Comparing each tissue with blood distinguished tumor from normal in 14 of 16 patients.

Blood replicates held 0.5 ug DNA, tumor or normal breast roughly 1.5 ug, two each. The repertoire was sequenced with immunoSEQ multiplex PCR; TCRdb's copy has only in-frame clones and lacks some. The sample has about 72,000 clones, 79% seen once; the top ten hold under 3.5%. On this clone: What it binds is not known.

Input material: blood. The clonotype was recovered from a person aged 55 to 69 with breast cancer.

CDR3 region: CASSRPRANEQFF. The CDR3 DNA reads as TGTGCCAGCAGTAGGCCGAGGGCGAATGAGCAGTTCTTC. The gene calls are TRBV6-1 and TRBJ2-1; the D gene is possibly TRBD2 (5 bases). V was clipped by 5 bases and J by 7 bases, with 12 bases between them. Germline values: CDR1 MNHNS, CDR2 SASEGT. The CDR3 has 13 residues.